The rows below give T cell receptor beta chains drawn from one sample of a study of blood T cells in healthy people across ages. TCRdb re-analysed the 5' RACE reads in MiXCR, keeping a single row per CDR3 protein. The sample consists of 1.5 million to 2 million distinct CDR3 sequences, roughly 49% of them appearing once. Sequencing was carried out using blood. All receptors come from a woman in her forties in good health. Each CDR3 is given with its conserved first and last residue. A D gene is named only where the DNA matches it firmly. For some rows the clone size is stated as once, few or many, or as a class when expanded; others skip it.

cdr3_length j_call clone_size d_call v_call cdr3_aa
14 TRBJ1-2 - - TRBV7-9 CASSLGTLRDGYTF
16 TRBJ1-5 - - TRBV19 CASRSWEGAGLQPQHF
15 TRBJ2-3 - TRBD2 TRBV4-3 CASSGLAGITDTQYF
15 - - - TRBV11-2 CAGRLSAAPYNEQYF
17 TRBJ2-7 few TRBD2 TRBV7-2 CASSLVGLAGGPNEQYF
12 TRBJ2-1 - - TRBV10-3 CAISALEDEQFF
14 TRBJ2-7 - - TRBV15 CATSRDRTGFEQYF
15 TRBJ2-5 - TRBD2 TRBV11-2 CASSFGAREEETQYF
15 - few TRBD2 TRBV24-1 CATSAVRGGTETQYF
14 TRBJ2-7 - - TRBV27 CASSLQQRSYEQYF
15 TRBJ1-1 - TRBD1 TRBV20-1 CSAGGLGKGAKEAFF
15 TRBJ2-5 - - TRBV11-1 CARSTQSGGQETQYF
18 TRBJ2-5 - TRBD2 TRBV4-3 CASSQGLAGGGAQETQYF
17 TRBJ2-7 - TRBD2 TRBV6-2/TRBV6-3 CASSYSIPSGLEYEQYF
15 TRBJ1-2 few TRBD1 TRBV9 CASSVVGQANYGYTF
14 TRBJ2-5 many TRBD2 TRBV20-1 CSASSGGTGETQYF
15 TRBJ2-5 - - TRBV20-1 CSAPLGGGALGGQYF
16 TRBJ1-1 - TRBD1 TRBV5-1 CASSFLGTGSRTVAFF
17 TRBJ1-6 - - TRBV4-1 CASSQVPLRSLNSPLHF
17 TRBJ1-5 - TRBD1 TRBV24-1 CATSDGQGLLSNQPQHF
16 TRBJ1-2 - TRBD1 TRBV9 CASSEDRGPNYYGYTF
18 - few - TRBV5-1 CASSLSLSTTGAKNIQYF
17 TRBJ2-7 - TRBD1 TRBV6-2/TRBV6-3 CASSSIPGWTGGHEQYF
15 TRBJ2-6 - - TRBV6-5 CASSNRVPGANVLTF
12 TRBJ2-5 - - TRBV29-1 CSVDASQETQYF
21 TRBJ2-1 - TRBD2 TRBV24-1 CATSDGGGGGGDPNSYNEQFF
16 TRBJ2-1 - - TRBV4-1 CASSQDLGSLANEQFF
17 TRBJ1-5 - TRBD1 TRBV4-2 CASSQDGNRGVSQPQHF
13 TRBJ2-7 few - TRBV20-1 CRVQGGGTYEQYF
15 TRBJ1-2 - - TRBV6-5 CASSYSEGSNYGYTF
13 TRBJ2-5 - TRBD2 TRBV20-1 CSASKLAGGQSYF
14 TRBJ2-5 - - TRBV20-1 CSARDGAGWETQYF
15 TRBJ2-3 few - TRBV7-2 CASSSSRTSTDTQYF